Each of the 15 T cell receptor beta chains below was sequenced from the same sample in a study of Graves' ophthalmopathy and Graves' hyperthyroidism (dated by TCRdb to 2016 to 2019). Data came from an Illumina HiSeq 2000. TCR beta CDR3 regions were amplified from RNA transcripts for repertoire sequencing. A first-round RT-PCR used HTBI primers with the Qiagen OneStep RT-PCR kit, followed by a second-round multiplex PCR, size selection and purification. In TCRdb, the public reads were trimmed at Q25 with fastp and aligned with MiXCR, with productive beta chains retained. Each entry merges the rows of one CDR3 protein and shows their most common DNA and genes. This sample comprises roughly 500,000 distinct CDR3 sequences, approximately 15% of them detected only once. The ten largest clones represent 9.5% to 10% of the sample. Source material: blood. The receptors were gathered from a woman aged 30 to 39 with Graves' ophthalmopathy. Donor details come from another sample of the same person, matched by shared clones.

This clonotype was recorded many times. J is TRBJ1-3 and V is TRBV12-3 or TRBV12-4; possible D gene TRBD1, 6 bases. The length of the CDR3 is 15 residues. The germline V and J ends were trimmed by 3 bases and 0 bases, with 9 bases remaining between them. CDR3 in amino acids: CASSFGQTSGNTIYF. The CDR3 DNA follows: TGTGCCAGCAGTTTTGGACAGACCTCTGGAAACACCATATATTTT.

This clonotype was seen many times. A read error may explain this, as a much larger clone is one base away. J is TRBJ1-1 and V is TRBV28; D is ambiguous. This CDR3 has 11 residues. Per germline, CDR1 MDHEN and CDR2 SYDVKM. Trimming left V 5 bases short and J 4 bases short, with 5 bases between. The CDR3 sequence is CASSVITEAFF. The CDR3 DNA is TGTGCCAGCAGTGTGATCACTGAAGCTTTCTTT.

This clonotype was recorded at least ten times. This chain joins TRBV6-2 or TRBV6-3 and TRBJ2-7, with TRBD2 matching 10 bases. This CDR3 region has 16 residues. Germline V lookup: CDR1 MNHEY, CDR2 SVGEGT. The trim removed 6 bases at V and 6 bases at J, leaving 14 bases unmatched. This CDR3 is CASSQRRRTSGSEQYF. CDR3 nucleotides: TGTGCCAGCAGCCAGCGTCGGAGGACTAGCGGCTCCGAGCAGTACTTC.

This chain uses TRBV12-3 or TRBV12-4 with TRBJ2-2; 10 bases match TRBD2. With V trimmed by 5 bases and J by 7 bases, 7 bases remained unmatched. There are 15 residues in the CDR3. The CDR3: CASSRTSGYIGELFF. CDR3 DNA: TGTGCCAGCAGTAGGACTAGCGGTTACATCGGGGAGCTGTTTTTT.

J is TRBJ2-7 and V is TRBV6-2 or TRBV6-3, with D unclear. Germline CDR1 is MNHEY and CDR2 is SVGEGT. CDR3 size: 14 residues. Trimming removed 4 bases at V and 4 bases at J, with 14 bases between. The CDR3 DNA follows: TGTGCCAGCAGTTCCCCGGGTTTTGTGTACGAGCAGTACTTC. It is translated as CASSSPGFVYEQYF.

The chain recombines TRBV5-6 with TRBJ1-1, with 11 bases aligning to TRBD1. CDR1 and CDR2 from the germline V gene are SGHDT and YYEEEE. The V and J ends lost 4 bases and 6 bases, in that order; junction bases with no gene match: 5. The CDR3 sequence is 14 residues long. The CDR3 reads CASSPGQGAPEAFF. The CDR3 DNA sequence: TGTGCCAGCAGCCCCGGACAGGGGGCTCCTGAAGCTTTCTTT.

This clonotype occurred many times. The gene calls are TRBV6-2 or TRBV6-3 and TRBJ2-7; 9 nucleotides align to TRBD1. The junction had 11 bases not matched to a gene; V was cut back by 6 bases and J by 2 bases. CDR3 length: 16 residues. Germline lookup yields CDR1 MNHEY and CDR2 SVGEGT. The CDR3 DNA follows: TGTGCCAGCAGCCGTCCCGGGACAGGGTCCGCCTACGAGCAGTACTTC. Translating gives CASSRPGTGSAYEQYF.

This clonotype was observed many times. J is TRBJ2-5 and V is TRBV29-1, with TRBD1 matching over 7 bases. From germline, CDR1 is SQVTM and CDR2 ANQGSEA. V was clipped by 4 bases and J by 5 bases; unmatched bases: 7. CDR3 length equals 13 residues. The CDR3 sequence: CSVALQGTETQYF. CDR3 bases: TGCAGCGTTGCTTTACAGGGGACGGAGACCCAGTACTTC.

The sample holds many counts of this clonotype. The CDR3 DNA sequence: TGTGCCAGCAGTTACGGTCATCACCCCTACGAGCAGTACTTC. Translating gives CASSYGHHPYEQYF. This chain uses TRBV6-5 with TRBJ2-7; no clear D gene. CDR1 and CDR2 (germline): MNHEY, SVGAGI. The length of the CDR3 is 14 residues. Deletions cut 2 bases from V and 2 bases from J, with 10 bases between.

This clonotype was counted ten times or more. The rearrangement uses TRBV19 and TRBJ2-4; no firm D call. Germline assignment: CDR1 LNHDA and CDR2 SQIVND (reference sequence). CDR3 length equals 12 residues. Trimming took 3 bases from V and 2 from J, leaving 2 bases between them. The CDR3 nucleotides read TGTGCCAGTAGTATGTCCAAAAACATTCAGTACTTC. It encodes CASSMSKNIQYF.

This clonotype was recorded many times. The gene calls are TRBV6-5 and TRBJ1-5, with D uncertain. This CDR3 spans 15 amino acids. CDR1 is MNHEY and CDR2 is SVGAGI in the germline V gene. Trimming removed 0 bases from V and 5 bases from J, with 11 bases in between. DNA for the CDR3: TGTGCCAGCAGTTACTCCATCCCCGGGGATCAGCCCCAGCATTTT. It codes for CASSYSIPGDQPQHF.

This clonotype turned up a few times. The CDR3 here is CASRDGKTYEQYF. DNA for the CDR3: TGTGCCAGCAGAGATGGGAAGACCTACGAGCAGTACTTC. The rearrangement uses TRBV6-1 and TRBJ2-7; no reliable D call. Germline CDR1 reads MNHNS; CDR2 reads SASEGT. The CDR3 runs to 13 residues. V dropped 6 bases and J dropped 2 bases, with 11 bases sitting between them.

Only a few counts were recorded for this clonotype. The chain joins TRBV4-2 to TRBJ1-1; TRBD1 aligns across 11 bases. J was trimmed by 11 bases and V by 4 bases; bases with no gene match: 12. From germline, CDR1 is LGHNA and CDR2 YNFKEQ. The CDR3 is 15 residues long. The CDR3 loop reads CASSLAGTGGLGAFF. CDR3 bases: TGTGCCAGCAGCCTCGCCGGGACAGGGGGACTCGGGGCTTTCTTT.

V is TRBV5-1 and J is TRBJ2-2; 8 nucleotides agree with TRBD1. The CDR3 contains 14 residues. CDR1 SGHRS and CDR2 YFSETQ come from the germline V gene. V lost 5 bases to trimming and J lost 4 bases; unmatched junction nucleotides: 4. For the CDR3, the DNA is TGCGCCAGCAGGGGACAGGACCGCACCGGGGAGCTGTTTTTT. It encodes CASRGQDRTGELFF.

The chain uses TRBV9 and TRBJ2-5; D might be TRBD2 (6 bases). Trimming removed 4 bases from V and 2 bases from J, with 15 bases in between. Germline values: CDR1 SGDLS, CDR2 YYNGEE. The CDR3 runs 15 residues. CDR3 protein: CASSITPRGQETQYF. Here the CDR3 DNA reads TGTGCCAGCAGCATAACCCCGCGGGGTCAAGAGACCCAGTACTTC. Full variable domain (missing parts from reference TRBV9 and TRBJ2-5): DSGVTQTPKHLITATGQRVTLRCSPRSGDLSVYWYQQSLDQGLQFLIQYYNGEERAKGNILERFSAQQFPDLHSELNLSSLELGDSALYFCASSITPRGQETQYFGPGTRLLVL.